The T cell receptor beta chain described here comes from a study of T cells after yellow fever vaccination. Study as a whole: SMART-Seq v4 Ultra Low Input prepared the low-cell-number fractions.

As TCR cDNA was made by 5'RACE template switching, a universal primer site and UMIs were added. TCRdb itself ran the 5' RACE reads through MiXCR, one entry per CDR3 protein. The sample gives around 400,000 distinct CDR3 sequences, about 9.9% of which show up once; less than 20% is in the top ten. CDR3 length: 16 amino acids. CDR1 and CDR2 from the germline V gene are DFQATT and SNEGSKA (reference sequence). V dropped 2 bases and J dropped 3 bases, with 18 bases sitting between them. A word on this clonotype: Its antigen is currently unknown.

General observations from the study: Contaminating bulk clonotypes could be abundant in FACS-sorted repertoires. Primary-vaccination clones mostly resurfaced post-booster (96% CD4, approximately 87% CD8).

Sequenced material: PBMCs, taken on the day of the first yellow fever vaccination. The clonotype comes from a man younger than 35 who received the YFV17D yellow fever vaccine. This rearrangement joins TRBV20-1 to TRBJ2-3, with D possibly matching TRBD1 (7 bases). In nucleotides, the CDR3 is TGCAGTGCTAGAAATAGAGGAGGGGGCCGGACAGATACGCAGTATTTT. Its translation is CSARNRGGGRTDTQYF.